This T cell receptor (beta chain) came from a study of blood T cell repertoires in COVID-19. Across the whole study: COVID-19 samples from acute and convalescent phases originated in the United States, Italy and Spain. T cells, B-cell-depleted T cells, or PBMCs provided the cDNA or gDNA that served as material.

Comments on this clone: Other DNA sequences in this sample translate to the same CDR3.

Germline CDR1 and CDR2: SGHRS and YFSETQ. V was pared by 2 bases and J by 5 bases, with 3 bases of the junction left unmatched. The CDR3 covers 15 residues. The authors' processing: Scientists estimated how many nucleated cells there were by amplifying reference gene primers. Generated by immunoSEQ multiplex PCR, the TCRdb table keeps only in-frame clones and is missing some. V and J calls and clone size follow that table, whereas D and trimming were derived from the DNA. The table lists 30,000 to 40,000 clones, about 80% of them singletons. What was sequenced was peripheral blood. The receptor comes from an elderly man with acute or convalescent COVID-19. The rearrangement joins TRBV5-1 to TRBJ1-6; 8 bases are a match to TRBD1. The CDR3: CASSLGQGNNSPLHF. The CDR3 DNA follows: TGCGCCAGCAGCTTAGGACAGGGTAATAATTCACCCCTCCACTTT.